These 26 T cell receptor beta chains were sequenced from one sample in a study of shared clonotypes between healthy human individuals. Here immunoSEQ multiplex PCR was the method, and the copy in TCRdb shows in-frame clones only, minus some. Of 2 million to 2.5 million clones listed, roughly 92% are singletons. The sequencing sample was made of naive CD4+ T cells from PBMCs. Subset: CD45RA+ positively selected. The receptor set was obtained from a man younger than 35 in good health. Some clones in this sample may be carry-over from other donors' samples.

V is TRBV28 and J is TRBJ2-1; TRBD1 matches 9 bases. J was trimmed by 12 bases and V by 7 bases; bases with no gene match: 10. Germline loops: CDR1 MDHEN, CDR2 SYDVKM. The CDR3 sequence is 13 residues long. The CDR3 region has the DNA TGTGCCAGCACCTCACCGGGACAGGGTTGGCAGTTCTTC. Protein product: CASTSPGQGWQFF.

The CDR3 nucleotides are TGTGCCATCAGCACAGGGGCGTCACCTGAAGCTTTCTTT. It specifies CAISTGASPEAFF. The chain joins TRBV10-3 to TRBJ1-1, with 7 bases identical to TRBD1. After removal of 6 bases from V and 6 bases from J, the junction contained 7 bases not matched to a gene. The CDR3 spans 13 residues. CDR1 and CDR2 from the germline V gene are ENHRY and SYGVKD.

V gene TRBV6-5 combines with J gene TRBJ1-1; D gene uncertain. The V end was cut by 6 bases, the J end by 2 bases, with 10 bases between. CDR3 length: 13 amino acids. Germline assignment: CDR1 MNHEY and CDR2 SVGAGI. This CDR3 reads CASSRDGNTEAFF. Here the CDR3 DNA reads TGTGCCAGCAGCCGAGACGGCAACACTGAAGCTTTCTTT.

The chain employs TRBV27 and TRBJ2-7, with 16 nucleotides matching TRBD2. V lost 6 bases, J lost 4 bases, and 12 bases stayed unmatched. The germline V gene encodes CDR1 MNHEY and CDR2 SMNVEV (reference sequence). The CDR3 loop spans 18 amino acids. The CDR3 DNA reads TGTGCCAGCAGAGCCGGGACTAGCGGGAGGGCCGATAAATACGAGCAGTACTTC. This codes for CASRAGTSGRADKYEQYF.

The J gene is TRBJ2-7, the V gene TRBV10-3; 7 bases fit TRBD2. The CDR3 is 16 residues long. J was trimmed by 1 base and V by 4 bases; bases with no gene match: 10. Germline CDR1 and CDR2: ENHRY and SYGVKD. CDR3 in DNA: TGTGCCATCAGTGGGGGGGGATTACCGTTATCCTACGAGCAGTACTTC. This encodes CAISGGGLPLSYEQYF.

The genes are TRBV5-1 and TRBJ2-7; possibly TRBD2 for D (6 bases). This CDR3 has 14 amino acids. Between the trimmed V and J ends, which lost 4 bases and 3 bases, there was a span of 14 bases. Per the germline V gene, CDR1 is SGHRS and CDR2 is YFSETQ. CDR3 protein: CASSPSPSVYEQYF. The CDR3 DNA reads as TGCGCCAGCAGCCCGTCCCCTAGCGTCTACGAGCAGTACTTC.

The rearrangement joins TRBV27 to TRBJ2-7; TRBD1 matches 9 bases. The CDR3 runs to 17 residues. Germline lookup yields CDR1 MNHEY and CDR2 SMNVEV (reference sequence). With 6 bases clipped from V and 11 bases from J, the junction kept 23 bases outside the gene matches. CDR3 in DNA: TGTGCCAGCAGGCAGACACCGATACCGGGACAGGGTAATATGGAGTACTTC. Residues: CASRQTPIPGQGNMEYF.

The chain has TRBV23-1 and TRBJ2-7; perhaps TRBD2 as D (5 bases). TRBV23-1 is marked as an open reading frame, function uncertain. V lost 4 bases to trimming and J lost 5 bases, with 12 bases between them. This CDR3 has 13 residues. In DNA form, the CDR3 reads TGCGCCAGCAGTCTTTCGAGGGTCAACGAGCAGTACTTC. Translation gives CASSLSRVNEQYF.

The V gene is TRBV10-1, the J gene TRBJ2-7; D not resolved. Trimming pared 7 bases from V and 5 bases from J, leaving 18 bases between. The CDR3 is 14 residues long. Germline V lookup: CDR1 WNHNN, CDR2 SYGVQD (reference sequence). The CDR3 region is CASTRTPEAHEQYF. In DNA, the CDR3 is TGCGCCAGCACCAGGACCCCTGAAGCCCACGAGCAGTACTTC.

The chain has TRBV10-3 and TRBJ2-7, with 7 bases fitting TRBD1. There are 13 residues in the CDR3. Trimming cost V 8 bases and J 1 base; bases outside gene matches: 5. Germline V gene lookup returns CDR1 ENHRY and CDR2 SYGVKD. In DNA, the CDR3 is TGTGCCATCCAGGACAGGACTTCCTACGAGCAGTACTTC. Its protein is CAIQDRTSYEQYF.

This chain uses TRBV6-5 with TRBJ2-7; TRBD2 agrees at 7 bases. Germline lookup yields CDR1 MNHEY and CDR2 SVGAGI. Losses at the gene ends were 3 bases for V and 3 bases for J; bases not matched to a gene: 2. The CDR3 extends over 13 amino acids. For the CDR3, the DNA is TGTGCCAGCAGTTATCGGGGGGACTACGAGCAGTACTTC. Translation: CASSYRGDYEQYF.

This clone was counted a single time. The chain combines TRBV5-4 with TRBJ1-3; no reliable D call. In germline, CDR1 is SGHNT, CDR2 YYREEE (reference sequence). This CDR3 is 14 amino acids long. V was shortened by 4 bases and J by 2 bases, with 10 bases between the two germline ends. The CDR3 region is CASSARETGNTIYF. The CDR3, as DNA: TGTGCCAGCAGCGCGAGGGAAACTGGAAACACCATATATTTT.

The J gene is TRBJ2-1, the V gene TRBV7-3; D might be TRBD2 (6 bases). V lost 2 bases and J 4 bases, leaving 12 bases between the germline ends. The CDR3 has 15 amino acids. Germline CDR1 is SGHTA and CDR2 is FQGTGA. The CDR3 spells CASSLGGVLYNEQFF. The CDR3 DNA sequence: TGTGCCAGCAGCTTAGGCGGGGTTCTTTACAATGAGCAGTTCTTC. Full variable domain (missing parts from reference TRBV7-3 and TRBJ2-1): GAGVSQTPSNKVTEKGKYVELRCDPISGHTALYWYRQSLGQGPEFLIYFQGTGAADDSGLPNDRFFAVRPEGSVSTLKIQRTERGDSAVYLCASSLGGVLYNEQFFGPGTRLTVL.

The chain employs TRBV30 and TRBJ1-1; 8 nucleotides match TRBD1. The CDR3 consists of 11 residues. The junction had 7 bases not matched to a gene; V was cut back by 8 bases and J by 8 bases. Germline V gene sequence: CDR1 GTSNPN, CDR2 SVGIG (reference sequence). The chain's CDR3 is CALSGGSEAFF. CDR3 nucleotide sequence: TGTGCCCTCTCAGGGGGCTCGGAAGCTTTCTTT.

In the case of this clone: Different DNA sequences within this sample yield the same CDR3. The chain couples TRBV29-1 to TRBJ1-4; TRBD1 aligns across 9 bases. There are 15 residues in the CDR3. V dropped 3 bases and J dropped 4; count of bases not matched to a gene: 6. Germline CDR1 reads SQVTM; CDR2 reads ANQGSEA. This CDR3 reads CSVEDPGQGNEKLFF. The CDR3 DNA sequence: TGCAGCGTTGAGGATCCGGGACAGGGTAATGAAAAACTGTTTTTT. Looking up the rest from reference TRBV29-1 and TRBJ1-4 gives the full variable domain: SAVISQKPSRDICQRGTSLTIQCQVDSQVTMMFWYRQQPGQSLTLIATANQGSEATYESGFVIDKFPISRPNLTFSTLTVSNMSPEDSSIYLCSVEDPGQGNEKLFFGSGTQLSVL.

CDR3 amino acids: CASSQGPGRSYEQYF. The DNA of the CDR3 is TGTGCCAGCAGCCAAGGGCCGGGACGGTCCTACGAGCAGTACTTC. The chain has TRBV14 and TRBJ2-7, with D perhaps matching TRBD1 or TRBD2 (5 bases each). Germline CDR1 reads SGHDN; CDR2 reads FVKESK. This CDR3 comprises 15 residues. Between the trimmed V and J ends, which lost 1 base and 1 base, there was a span of 11 bases.

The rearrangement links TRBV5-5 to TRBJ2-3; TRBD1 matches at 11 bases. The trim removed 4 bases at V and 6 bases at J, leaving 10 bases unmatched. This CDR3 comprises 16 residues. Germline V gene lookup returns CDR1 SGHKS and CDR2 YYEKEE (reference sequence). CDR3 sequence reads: CASSPQVGTGGDTQYF. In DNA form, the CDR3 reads TGTGCCAGCAGCCCCCAAGTGGGGACAGGGGGTGATACGCAGTATTTT.

Written as DNA, the CDR3 is TGTGCCAGCAGCGCGGACCTCGGGAACACCATATATTTT. Its protein is CASSADLGNTIYF. This chain joins TRBV9 and TRBJ1-3, with no clear D. Trimming shortened V by 3 bases and J by 7 bases, and 11 bases separated the two germline ends. The CDR3 totals 13 residues. Per the germline V gene, CDR1 is SGDLS and CDR2 is YYNGEE. The variable domain in full, completed from reference TRBV9 and TRBJ1-3, reads DSGVTQTPKHLITATGQRVTLRCSPRSGDLSVYWYQQSLDQGLQFLIQYYNGEERAKGNILERFSAQQFPDLHSELNLSSLELGDSALYFCASSADLGNTIYFGEGSWLTVV.

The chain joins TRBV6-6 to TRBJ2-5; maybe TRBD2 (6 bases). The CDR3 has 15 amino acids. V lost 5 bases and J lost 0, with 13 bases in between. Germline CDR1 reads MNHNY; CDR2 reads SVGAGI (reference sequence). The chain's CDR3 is CASSRTLAYQETQYF. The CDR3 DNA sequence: TGTGCCAGCAGTCGCACCCTAGCGTACCAAGAGACCCAGTACTTC.

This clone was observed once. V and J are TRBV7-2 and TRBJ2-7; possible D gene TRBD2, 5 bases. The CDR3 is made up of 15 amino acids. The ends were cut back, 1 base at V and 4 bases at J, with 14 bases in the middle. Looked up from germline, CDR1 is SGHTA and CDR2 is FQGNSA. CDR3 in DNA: TGTGCCAGCAGCTTAGTGGTGTTGCGGGCGTACGAGCAGTACTTC. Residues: CASSLVVLRAYEQYF.

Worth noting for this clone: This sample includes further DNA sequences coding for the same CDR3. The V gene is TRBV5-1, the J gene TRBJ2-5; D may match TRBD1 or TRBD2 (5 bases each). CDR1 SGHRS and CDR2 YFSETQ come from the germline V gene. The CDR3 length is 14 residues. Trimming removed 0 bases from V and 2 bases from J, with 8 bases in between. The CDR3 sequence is CASSLAGRQETQYF. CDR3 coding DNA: TGCGCCAGCAGCTTGGCAGGGAGACAAGAGACCCAGTACTTC.

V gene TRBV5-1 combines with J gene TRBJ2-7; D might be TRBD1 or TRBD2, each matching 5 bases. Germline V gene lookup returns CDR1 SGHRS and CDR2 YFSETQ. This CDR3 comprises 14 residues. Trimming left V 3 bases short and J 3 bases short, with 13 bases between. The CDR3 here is CASSSGTGFYEQYF. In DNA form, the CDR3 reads TGCGCCAGCAGCTCCGGGACGGGATTCTACGAGCAGTACTTC.

The CDR3 is CASSSVGEQYF. Here the CDR3 DNA reads TGTGCCAGCAGCTCAGTAGGAGAGCAGTACTTC. The V call is TRBV7-9, the J call TRBJ2-7, with D uncertain. Germline CDR1 reads SEHNR; CDR2 reads FQNEAQ (reference sequence). The V end lost 4 bases, the J end lost 7 bases, and 8 bases lay between the germline ends. The CDR3 totals 11 residues. Complete variable domain (other parts from reference TRBV7-9 and TRBJ2-7): DTGVSQNPRHKITKRGQNVTFRCDPISEHNRLYWYRQTLGQGPEFLTYFQNEAQLEKSRLLSDRFSAERPKGSFSTLEIQRTEQGDSAMYLCASSSVGEQYFGPGTRLTVT.

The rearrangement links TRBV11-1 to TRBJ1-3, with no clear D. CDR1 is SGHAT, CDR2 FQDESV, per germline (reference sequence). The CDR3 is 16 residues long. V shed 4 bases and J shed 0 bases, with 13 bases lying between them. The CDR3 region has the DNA TGTGCCAGCAGCTCCGCGGACCGCCGCTCTGGAAACACCATATATTTT. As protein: CASSSADRRSGNTIYF.

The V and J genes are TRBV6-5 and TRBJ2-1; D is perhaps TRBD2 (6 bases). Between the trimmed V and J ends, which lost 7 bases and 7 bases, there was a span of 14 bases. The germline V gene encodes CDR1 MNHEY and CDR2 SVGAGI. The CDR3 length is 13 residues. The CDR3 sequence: CASIPNSGNEQFF. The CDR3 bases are TGTGCCAGCATACCCAATAGCGGAAATGAGCAGTTCTTC.

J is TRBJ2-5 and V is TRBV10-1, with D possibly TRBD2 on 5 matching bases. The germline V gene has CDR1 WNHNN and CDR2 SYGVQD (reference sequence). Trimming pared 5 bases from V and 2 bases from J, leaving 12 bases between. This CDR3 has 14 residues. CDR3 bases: TGCGCCAGCAGTATCTTACGGGGACAAGAGACCCAGTACTTC. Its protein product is CASSILRGQETQYF.